This T cell receptor (beta chain) was captured by sequencing in a study of shared clonotypes between healthy human individuals. Donors comprised only Caucasian adults living in Nashville, Tennessee. CDR1 is SGHAT, CDR2 FQNNGV, per germline. The ends were cut back, 0 bases at V and 2 bases at J, with 11 bases in the middle. The CDR3 length is 15 residues. As regards this clone: What it binds is unknown.

Method: immunoSEQ multiplex PCR; TCRdb's copy keeps in-frame clones and lacks some. The sample carries about 1.5 million clones, roughly 96% recorded once. Study-level findings and limits: Measured sharing among donors was expected to vary with sequencing depth. Naive CD4 clonotype sharing across a handful of donors was approximately 5.2%.

The receptor comes from a man under 40 in good health. The sequenced sample consisted of naive CD4+ T cells sorted from blood. Noted subset: CD45RA+ positively selected. The gene calls are TRBV11-2 and TRBJ2-7; no clear D gene. For the CDR3, the DNA is TGTGCCAGCAGCTTAGACAGACCAGACCCCTACGAGCAGTACTTC. Its translation: CASSLDRPDPYEQYF.